The 9 T cell receptor beta chains given below trace back to one sample, sequenced in a study of blood T cell repertoires in COVID-19. Some clones are missing from TCRdb's copy, which holds only in-frame ones; the method was immunoSEQ multiplex PCR. Of 150,000 to 200,000 clones in the sample, roughly 86% are singletons; the top ten hold approximately 3.5%. Sequenced material: peripheral blood. The origin of the receptors is a man in his 70s with acute or convalescent COVID-19.

The V call is TRBV27, the J call TRBJ2-2; D gene unclear. CDR3 length: 14 amino acids. The germline V gene has CDR1 MNHEY and CDR2 SMNVEV (reference sequence). V was cut by 3 bases and J by 4 bases, with 9 bases left in between. For the CDR3, the DNA is TGTGCCAGCAGTTTGCCTTTTAGCACCGGGGAGCTGTTTTTT. This codes for CASSLPFSTGELFF.

Here the CDR3 DNA reads TGCGCCAGCAGTGACCCCCGGGCTAGCAGGGGGTTGAATGAGCAGTTCTTC. This gives the protein CASSDPRASRGLNEQFF. The V gene is TRBV10-1, the J gene TRBJ2-1; 7 bases are a match to TRBD1. Looked up from germline, CDR1 is WNHNN and CDR2 is SYGVQD (reference sequence). The CDR3 sequence is 17 residues long. Trimming removed 3 bases from V and 7 bases from J; junction bases left unmatched: 15.

This chain connects TRBV4-2 to TRBJ2-5, with TRBD2 as a possible D gene (7 bases). CDR3 length: 14 residues. Per the germline V gene, CDR1 is LGHNA and CDR2 is YNFKEQ. The V and J ends lost 6 bases and 2 bases respectively, with 13 bases between them. The CDR3, as DNA: TGTGCCAGCAGGAAGGGGGGGGCGCAAGAGACCCAGTACTTC. This gives the protein CASRKGGAQETQYF.

The chain recombines TRBV7-6 with TRBJ2-1, with 9 bases matching TRBD2. Unmatched junction bases numbered 14, after V lost 3 bases and J lost 5 bases. Germline CDR1 SGHVS, CDR2 FNYEAQ. The CDR3 consists of 18 residues. CDR3 DNA sequence: TGTGCCAGCAGCTTTTCCGCCGGGACTAGCCTGGTAGACAATGAGCAGTTCTTC. This translates into CASSFSAGTSLVDNEQFF. The full variable domain, rest sourced from reference TRBV7-6 and TRBJ2-1, is GAGVSQSPRYKVTKRGQDVALRCDPISGHVSLYWYRQALGQGPEFLTYFNYEAQQDKSGLPNDRFSAERPEGSISTLTIQRTEQRDSAMYRCASSFSAGTSLVDNEQFFGPGTRLTVL.

This rearrangement joins TRBV4-1 to TRBJ1-1, with 8 bases aligning to TRBD1. The V segment lost 0 bases and the J segment 6 bases; nucleotides outside the gene matches: 9. The CDR3 consists of 16 residues. Germline V gene lookup returns CDR1 MGHRA and CDR2 YSYEKL. The CDR3 here is CASSQDWAGGLAEAFF. The CDR3 DNA is TGCGCCAGCAGCCAAGATTGGGCAGGGGGCCTGGCTGAAGCTTTCTTT.

The chain joins TRBV7-2 to TRBJ2-3; the D gene is possibly TRBD2 (6 bases). The CDR3 contains 16 residues. Germline lookup yields CDR1 SGHTA and CDR2 FQGNSA. The V end was cut by 5 bases, the J end by 0 bases, with 15 bases between. In DNA, the CDR3 is TGTGCCAGCAGCCCTAAGGGGACTTCTAGCACAGATACGCAGTATTTT. This sequence encodes CASSPKGTSSTDTQYF. Based on the CDR3 plus reference TRBV7-2 and TRBJ2-3, the full variable domain is GAGVSQSPSNKVTEKGKDVELRCDPISGHTALYWYRQSLGQGLEFLIYFQGNSAPDKSGLPSDRFSAERTGGSVSTLTIQRTQQEDSAVYLCASSPKGTSSTDTQYFGPGTRLTVL.

This clone was recorded only once. The chain is built from TRBV4-2 and TRBJ1-1; D gene uncertain. CDR1 and CDR2 from the germline V gene are LGHNA and YNFKEQ. V dropped 1 base and J dropped 0 bases, with 9 bases sitting between them. CDR3 length: 15 amino acids. CDR3 DNA: TGTGCCAGCAGCCAAGTTATAGAGATGAACACTGAAGCTTTCTTT. Translation gives CASSQVIEMNTEAFF.

This clone was found a few times. The chain carries TRBV29-1 and TRBJ2-3, with a tentative D call TRBD1 (6 bases). The CDR3 extends over 15 amino acids. Trimming cost V 6 bases and J 3 bases, with 19 bases left between them. CDR1 and CDR2 (germline): SQVTM, ANQGSEA. CDR3 sequence: CSVRGWVDRTDTQYF. As DNA, the CDR3 is TGCAGCGTCCGCGGCTGGGTGGACAGAACAGATACGCAGTATTTT.

This clone is a singleton in its sample. The chain combines TRBV3-1 (or the pseudogene TRBV3-2) with TRBJ2-5, with D perhaps TRBD2 (6 bases). The V gene's germline CDR1 is LGHDT and CDR2 YNNKEL (reference sequence). This CDR3 is 14 amino acids long. V was pared by 2 bases and J by 3 bases, with 10 bases between. CDR3 coding DNA: TGTGCCAGCAGCCAAAGATTAGCGGAAGAGACCCAGTACTTC. Its protein product is CASSQRLAEETQYF.